The 30 T cell receptor beta chains presented below share a single source sample, sequenced in a study of blood T cell repertoires in COVID-19. Here immunoSEQ multiplex PCR was the method, and the copy in TCRdb shows in-frame clones only, minus some. The table has around 390,000 clones, around nine tenths seen once. The sequenced material came from PBMCs or T cells enriched from blood (not recorded which). These receptors all come from a woman between 45 and 65 years old who had recovered from COVID-19.

The chain carries TRBV19 and TRBJ1-1; TRBD1 aligns across 8 bases. After removal of 5 bases from V and 5 bases from J, the junction contained 1 base not matched to a gene. The CDR3 is made up of 12 amino acids. Germline CDR1 is LNHDA and CDR2 is SQIVND (reference sequence). CDR3 in amino acids: CASSRQGTEAFF. DNA of the CDR3: TGTGCCAGTAGTCGACAGGGGACTGAAGCTTTCTTT.

The chain joins TRBV27 to TRBJ1-1, with D maybe TRBD1 (6 bases). V was shortened by 3 bases and J by 4 bases, with 18 bases between the two germline ends. There are 16 residues in the CDR3. CDR1 and CDR2 (germline): MNHEY, SMNVEV (reference sequence). CDR3 in amino acids: CASSFGRVGHLTEAFF. The CDR3 nucleotides are TGTGCCAGCAGTTTTGGGAGGGTGGGACACCTCACTGAAGCTTTCTTT.

The chain uses TRBV7-9 and TRBJ1-5; a weak D match, TRBD1 (6 bases). Germline CDR1 and CDR2: SEHNR and FQNEAQ (reference sequence). The CDR3 covers 16 residues. The ends were cut back, 3 bases at V and 0 bases at J, with 12 bases in the middle. The CDR3 DNA is TGTGCCAGCAGCTTTGGCGGACAGATTAGCAATCAGCCCCAGCATTTT. Translated: CASSFGGQISNQPQHF.

The chain is built from TRBV6-5 and TRBJ2-3, with D perhaps matching TRBD2 (6 bases). The CDR3 loop spans 12 amino acids. Germline-derived CDR1 and CDR2 are MNHEY and SVGAGI. V dropped 8 bases and J dropped 6 bases, with 12 bases sitting between them. DNA for the CDR3: TGTGCCAGCCAAGGAGGGTGGGATACGCAGTATTTT. It specifies CASQGGWDTQYF.

The gene calls are TRBV27 and TRBJ2-2; 7 bases line up with TRBD2. The germline CDR1 and CDR2 sequences are MNHEY and SMNVEV (reference sequence). V lost 6 bases and J lost 1; bases outside the gene matches: 2. The CDR3 length is 14 residues. CDR3 amino acids: CASSGLENTGELFF. In DNA, the CDR3 is TGTGCCAGCAGCGGACTAGAGAACACCGGGGAGCTGTTTTTT.

J is TRBJ1-4 and V is TRBV21-1; the table's D call, TRBD1, has no DNA check behind it. TRBV21-1 represents a pseudogene. This CDR3 contains 20 residues. The CDR3 DNA follows: TGTGCCAGCAGCGTCCGGGACAGGGGGACTGACTCTGCAACTAATGAAAAACTGTTTTTT. Protein sequence: CASSVRDRGTDSATNEKLFF.

This clone showed up just a few times. This rearrangement joins TRBV5-1 to TRBJ1-2, with D hard to call. The CDR3 has 16 amino acids. CDR1 and CDR2 from the germline V gene are SGHRS and YFSETQ. Trimming removed 0 bases at V and 0 bases at J, with 12 bases between. CDR3 nucleotides: TGCGCCAGCAGCTTGGGAGGATCTCCAGCTAACTATGGCTACACCTTC. Protein sequence: CASSLGGSPANYGYTF.

The chain uses TRBV5-8 and TRBJ1-1, with D possibly being TRBD1 (6 bases). CDR1 and CDR2 from the germline V gene are SGHTS and YDEGEE. Trimming left V 3 bases short and J 5 bases short, with 14 bases between. There are 14 residues in the CDR3. Written as DNA, the CDR3 is TGTGCCAGCAGCTCGAGAACAGGGCCAACTGAAGCTTTCTTT. Translating gives CASSSRTGPTEAFF.

As DNA, the CDR3 is TGTGCCAGCACCCCGGACAGGGGAAGACCTGAAGCTTTCTTT. Translated, it gives CASTPDRGRPEAFF. The chain employs TRBV2 and TRBJ1-1, with 9 bases that match TRBD1. The germline V gene encodes CDR1 SNHLY and CDR2 FYNNEI. The CDR3 loop spans 14 amino acids. Trimming took 7 bases from V and 6 from J; bases not matched to a gene: 9. The full variable domain, in which reference TRBV2 and TRBJ1-1 provide the parts outside the CDR3, is EPEVTQTPSHQVTQMGQEVILRCVPISNHLYFYWYRQILGQKVEFLVSFYNNEISEKSEIFDDQFSVERPDGSNFTLKIRSTKLEDSAMYFCASTPDRGRPEAFFGQGTRLTVV.

The genes are TRBV5-1 and TRBJ2-2; 10 bases line up with TRBD2. The ends lost 7 bases at V and 3 bases at J; junction bases unmatched: 3. The length of the CDR3 is 14 residues. Germline assignment: CDR1 SGHRS and CDR2 YFSETQ. CDR3 DNA sequence: TGCGCCAGCGCTAGCGGGGGCTACACCGGGGAGCTGTTTTTT. Protein: CASASGGYTGELFF. Full variable domain (remainder filled in from reference TRBV5-1 and TRBJ2-2): KAGVTQTPRYLIKTRGQQVTLSCSPISGHRSVSWYQQTPGQGLQFLFEYFSETQRNKGNFPGRFSGRQFSNSRSEMNVSTLELGDSALYLCASASGGYTGELFFGEGSRLTVL.

The V and J genes are TRBV3-1 (or the pseudogene TRBV3-2) and TRBJ2-3; 7 bases match TRBD2. CDR1 LGHDT and CDR2 YNNKEL come from the germline V gene (reference sequence). The trim removed 1 base at V and 0 bases at J, leaving 7 bases unmatched. The CDR3 length is 17 residues. In nucleotides, the CDR3 is TGTGCCAGCAGCCAAGGGCGGGCTAGCGGTAGCACAGATACGCAGTATTTT. Encoded protein: CASSQGRASGSTDTQYF.

Turning to this clone: A much bigger clone sits one base away, suggesting this may be a read error. Other DNA sequences within the sample encode an identical CDR3. The CDR3 nucleotides read TGTGCCTGGAGTGTGCAGGGGAACACTGAAGCTTTCTTT. Translating gives CAWSVQGNTEAFF. The V and J genes are TRBV30 and TRBJ1-1, with D perhaps matching TRBD1 (5 bases). The V end lost 0 bases, the J end lost 1 base, and 6 bases lay between the germline ends. Germline V gene sequence: CDR1 GTSNPN, CDR2 SVGIG (reference sequence). The CDR3 consists of 13 residues.

This sequence joins TRBV5-1 and TRBJ1-4, with D tentatively TRBD1 (5 bases). Germline CDR1 SGHRS, CDR2 YFSETQ. This CDR3 has 17 amino acids. Trimming removed 0 bases from V and 5 bases from J, with 17 bases in between. The CDR3 DNA reads TGCGCCAGCAGCTTGGGGGACTCTCACAATTTAAATGAAAAACTGTTTTTT. Amino acid sequence: CASSLGDSHNLNEKLFF.

The CDR3 here is CASSSRLALHEQFF. For the CDR3, the DNA is TGTGCCAGCAGCTCCCGACTAGCGCTCCATGAGCAGTTCTTC. The gene calls are TRBV7-9 and TRBJ2-1; 8 positions match TRBD2. The CDR3 consists of 14 residues. Germline assignment: CDR1 SEHNR and CDR2 FQNEAQ (reference sequence). The V and J ends lost 4 bases and 8 bases, in that order; junction bases with no gene match: 7.

The chain has TRBV2 and TRBJ2-4; D is perhaps TRBD2 (6 bases). CDR1 SNHLY and CDR2 FYNNEI come from the germline V gene. This CDR3 contains 14 residues. V lost 8 bases and J 0 bases, leaving 11 bases between the germline ends. The CDR3 region has the DNA TGTGCCAGCGGAGGGGAACTAGCCAAAAACATTCAGTACTTC. Translating it yields CASGGELAKNIQYF.

The chain couples TRBV28 to TRBJ1-3; TRBD1 matches at 9 bases. CDR3 size: 16 residues. Germline CDR1 reads MDHEN; CDR2 reads SYDVKM. V lost 4 bases to trimming and J lost 4 bases; unmatched junction nucleotides: 8. The DNA for the CDR3 is TGTGCCAGCAGTTCCCGGACAGGGGTACACGGAAACACCATATATTTT. Its translation is CASSSRTGVHGNTIYF.

The rearrangement joins TRBV18 to TRBJ2-4, with D tentatively TRBD1 (5 bases). Trimming removed 6 bases at V and 8 bases at J, with 20 bases between. Germline values: CDR1 KGHSH, CDR2 LQKENI. This CDR3 is 15 amino acids long. The CDR3 is CASSNGAQRAYIQYF. As DNA, the CDR3 is TGTGCCAGCTCGAATGGGGCCCAAAGGGCATACATTCAGTACTTC.

The chain is built from TRBV2 and TRBJ2-2; 8 bases line up with TRBD2. The CDR3 is 16 residues long. Germline V gene sequence: CDR1 SNHLY, CDR2 FYNNEI. V trimming: 10 bases; J trimming: 6 bases; junction bases outside the gene matches: 16. Here the CDR3 reads CATDPRGGLNAGELFF. In DNA, the CDR3 is TGTGCCACCGACCCACGGGGGGGGCTTAATGCCGGGGAGCTGTTTTTT. Drawing the rest from reference TRBV2 and TRBJ2-2, the complete variable domain is EPEVTQTPSHQVTQMGQEVILRCVPISNHLYFYWYRQILGQKVEFLVSFYNNEISEKSEIFDDQFSVERPDGSNFTLKIRSTKLEDSAMYFCATDPRGGLNAGELFFGEGSRLTVL.

The J gene is TRBJ1-3, the V gene TRBV7-3; 7 bases agree with TRBD1. With 4 bases clipped from V and 8 bases from J, the junction kept 20 bases outside the gene matches. This CDR3 has 18 residues. CDR1 is SGHTA and CDR2 is FQGTGA in the germline V gene. CDR3 sequence reads: CASSSTPTRDSAYYTIYF. The CDR3 nucleotides are TGTGCCAGCAGCTCTACCCCCACCCGGGACAGCGCTTATTACACCATATATTTT.

The V gene is TRBV7-2, the J gene TRBJ2-7; TRBD1 aligns across 8 bases. The CDR3 consists of 15 residues. Per germline, CDR1 SGHTA and CDR2 FQGNSA. J was trimmed by 2 bases and V by 4 bases; bases with no gene match: 7. The CDR3 DNA follows: TGTGCCAGCAGCTACGGACAGGGTCGCACCTACGAGCAGTACTTC. It encodes CASSYGQGRTYEQYF.

The chain recombines TRBV7-9 with TRBJ2-1; 11 bases map to TRBD2. With 1 base clipped from V and 7 bases from J, the junction kept 6 bases outside the gene matches. CDR1 SEHNR and CDR2 FQNEAQ come from the germline V gene (reference sequence). CDR3 size: 16 residues. CDR3 DNA: TGTGCCAGCAGCTTAGGGAGGTCTAGCGGGGGGAATGAGCAGTTCTTC. Protein sequence: CASSLGRSSGGNEQFF.

The CDR3, as DNA: TGCGCCAGCAGCCTGGCTGGGGGGGTTGAATATGGCTACACCTTC. It codes for CASSLAGGVEYGYTF. V usage is TRBV4-3 and J usage is TRBJ1-2; perhaps TRBD1 as D (5 bases). The germline V gene has CDR1 LGHNA and CDR2 YSLEER. The CDR3 loop spans 15 amino acids. Trimming removed 4 bases from V and 5 bases from J, with 17 bases in between.

This clone has a handful of counts. The V and J genes are TRBV7-3 and TRBJ2-1; TRBD2 matches 8 bases. J was trimmed by 0 bases and V by 6 bases; bases with no gene match: 4. The length of the CDR3 is 15 residues. The germline V gene has CDR1 SGHTA and CDR2 FQGTGA. CDR3 residues: CASSRGGSSYNEQFF. The CDR3 bases are TGTGCCAGCAGTCGGGGGGGCAGCTCCTACAATGAGCAGTTCTTC.

The chain joins TRBV11-2 to TRBJ2-7; TRBD1 matches 8 bases. The germline V gene has CDR1 SGHAT and CDR2 FQNNGV. This CDR3 region has 17 residues. V gave up 1 base and J gave up 2 bases; unmatched junction bases: 10. The CDR3: CASSLGAVGTGAYEQYF. The DNA of the CDR3 is TGTGCCAGCAGCTTAGGGGCGGTGGGGACAGGAGCCTACGAGCAGTACTTC.

The CDR3 sequence is CASSSVGLNYGYTF. The CDR3 region has the DNA TGTGCCAGCAGCTCCGTGGGACTGAACTATGGCTACACCTTC. V is TRBV7-2 and J is TRBJ1-2; maybe TRBD1 (5 bases). V was clipped by 4 bases and J by 2 bases, with 11 bases between them. CDR1 is SGHTA and CDR2 is FQGNSA in the germline V gene. This CDR3 region has 14 residues.

The chain's CDR3 is CASSRRPGTGYDGYTF. Written as DNA, the CDR3 is TGTGCCAGCAGCAGACGTCCCGGGACAGGGTACGATGGCTACACCTTC. V usage is TRBV6-2 or TRBV6-3 and J usage is TRBJ1-2; TRBD1 aligns across 9 bases. CDR3 length: 16 amino acids. Unmatched junction bases numbered 14, after V lost 6 bases and J lost 6 bases. The V gene's germline CDR1 is MNHEY and CDR2 SVGEGT.

The chain has TRBV28 and TRBJ2-6, with a tentative D call TRBD1 (6 bases). Germline-derived CDR1 and CDR2 are MDHEN and SYDVKM. V lost 5 bases and J 0 bases, leaving 11 bases between the germline ends. This CDR3 has 16 amino acids. The CDR3 region is CASSPGHRSGANVLTF. The CDR3 region has the DNA TGTGCCAGCAGTCCGGGACATCGCTCTGGGGCCAACGTCCTGACTTTC. The entire variable domain, with the rest obtained from reference TRBV28 and TRBJ2-6, is as follows: DVKVTQSSRYLVKRTGEKVFLECVQDMDHENMFWYRQDPGLGLRLIYFSYDVKMKEKGDIPEGYSVSREKKERFSLILESASTNQTSMYLCASSPGHRSGANVLTFGAGSRLTVL.

The CDR3 region is CASSLRLATNTGELFF. As DNA, the CDR3 is TGTGCCAGCAGCTTGCGACTAGCGACGAACACCGGGGAGCTGTTTTTT. This rearrangement joins TRBV5-6 to TRBJ2-2, with 8 positions matching TRBD2. CDR1 is SGHDT, CDR2 YYEEEE, per germline. V lost 1 base to trimming and J lost 0 bases; unmatched junction nucleotides: 2. The CDR3 spans 16 residues.

The chain employs TRBV2 and TRBJ2-5; D is perhaps TRBD2 (6 bases). Germline V lookup: CDR1 SNHLY, CDR2 FYNNEI. Trimming removed 6 bases at V and 4 bases at J, with 15 bases between. This CDR3 contains 14 residues. Here the CDR3 reads CASSPGGGRETQYF. CDR3 bases: TGTGCCAGCAGCCCCGGTGGAGGGAGAGAGACCCAGTACTTC.

This chain uses TRBV7-9 with TRBJ2-2; 14 nucleotides line up with TRBD2. Trimming at V came to 6 bases and at J to 1 base, leaving 7 bases not matched to a gene. The CDR3 consists of 18 residues. Germline V gives CDR1 SEHNR, CDR2 FQNEAQ (reference sequence). The CDR3 spells CASSPGLAGGLNTGELFF. For the CDR3, the DNA is TGTGCCAGCAGTCCCGGACTAGCGGGGGGTCTGAACACCGGGGAGCTGTTTTTT.